This TCR beta chain was recovered during a study of blood T cell repertoires in COVID-19. In the study overall: Some COVID-19 samples were acute and others convalescent; all came from the United States, Italy and Spain. From T cells, B-cell-depleted T cells, or PBMCs came the material, which was cDNA or gDNA.

Deletions cut 7 bases from V and 8 bases from J, with 26 bases between. The CDR3 has 16 amino acids. From germline, CDR1 is LNHDA and CDR2 SQIVND (reference sequence). The authors' processing: Cell counts per sample came from amplifying reference gene primers. Clones were read by immunoSEQ multiplex PCR, and TCRdb kept only the in-frame ones, dropping some. V and J calls and clone size are given by that table; D and trimming were obtained from the DNA. The sample records fewer than 250,000 clones, 80% to 90% being singletons. The specimen sequenced was peripheral blood. This receptor was obtained from a man aged 30-40 years with acute or convalescent COVID-19. The V and J genes are TRBV19 and TRBJ1-1; no clear D gene. CDR3 DNA: TGTGCCAGTAATGATTTATCCCTTAGCGGACCGAGGGAAGCTTTCTTT. Protein: CASNDLSLSGPREAFF.